The source of this T cell receptor (beta chain) is a study of shared clonotypes between healthy human individuals. This clone was counted once. Germline lookup yields CDR1 SEHNR and CDR2 FQNEAQ (reference sequence). V was clipped by 7 bases and J by 9 bases; unmatched bases: 10. The CDR3 is 15 residues long. Produced via immunoSEQ multiplex PCR; TCRdb's table is partial and in-frame only. The repertoire has around 510,000 clones, approximately 94% of them found once; the top ten carry approximately 0.067%. The J gene is TRBJ2-1, the V gene TRBV7-9, with TRBD2 matching over 12 bases. The TCR was taken from a woman aged 30 to 39 in good health. The material sequenced was naive CD4+ T cells sorted from blood. As for subset: CD45RA+ positively selected. DNA for the CDR3: TGTGCCAGCATTGTAGGTCTAGCGGGAGGGGGTGAGCAGTTCTTC. Protein sequence: CASIVGLAGGGEQFF.